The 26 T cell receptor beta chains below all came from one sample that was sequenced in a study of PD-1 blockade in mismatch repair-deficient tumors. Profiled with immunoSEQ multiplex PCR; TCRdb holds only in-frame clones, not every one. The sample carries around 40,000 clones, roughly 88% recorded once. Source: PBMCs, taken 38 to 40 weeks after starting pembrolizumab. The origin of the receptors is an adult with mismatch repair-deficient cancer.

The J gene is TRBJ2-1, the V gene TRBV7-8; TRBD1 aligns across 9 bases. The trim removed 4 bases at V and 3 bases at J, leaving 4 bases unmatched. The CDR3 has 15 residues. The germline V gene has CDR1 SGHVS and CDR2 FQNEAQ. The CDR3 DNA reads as TGTGCCAGCAGCTGGACAGGGGTACTCTACAATGAGCAGTTCTTC. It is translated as CASSWTGVLYNEQFF.

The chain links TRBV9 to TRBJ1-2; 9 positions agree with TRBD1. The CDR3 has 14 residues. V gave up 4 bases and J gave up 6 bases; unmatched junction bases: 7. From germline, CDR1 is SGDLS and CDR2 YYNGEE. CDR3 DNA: TGTGCCAGCAGCCTCCCGGGACAGGGACATGGCTACACCTTC. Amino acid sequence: CASSLPGQGHGYTF.

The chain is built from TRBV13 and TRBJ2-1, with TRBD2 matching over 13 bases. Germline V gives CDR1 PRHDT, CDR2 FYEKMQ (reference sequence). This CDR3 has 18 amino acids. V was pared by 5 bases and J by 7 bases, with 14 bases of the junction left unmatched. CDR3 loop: CASSHPTSGRIRLNEQFF. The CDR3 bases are TGTGCCAGCAGCCACCCGACTAGCGGGAGGATCCGGCTGAATGAGCAGTTCTTC.

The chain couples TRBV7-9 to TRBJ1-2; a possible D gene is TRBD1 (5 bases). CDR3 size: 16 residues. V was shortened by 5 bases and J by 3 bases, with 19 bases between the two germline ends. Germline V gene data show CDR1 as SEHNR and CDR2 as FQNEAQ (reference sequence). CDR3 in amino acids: CASSDLMGRGDYGYTF. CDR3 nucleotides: TGTGCCAGCAGCGACCTGATGGGACGGGGGGACTATGGCTACACCTTC.

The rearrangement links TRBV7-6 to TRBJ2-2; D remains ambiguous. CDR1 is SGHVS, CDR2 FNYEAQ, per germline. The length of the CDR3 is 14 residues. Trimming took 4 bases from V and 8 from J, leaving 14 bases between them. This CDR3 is CASSSSDSSGELFF. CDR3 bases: TGTGCCAGCAGCTCATCTGACTCGTCTGGGGAGCTGTTTTTT.

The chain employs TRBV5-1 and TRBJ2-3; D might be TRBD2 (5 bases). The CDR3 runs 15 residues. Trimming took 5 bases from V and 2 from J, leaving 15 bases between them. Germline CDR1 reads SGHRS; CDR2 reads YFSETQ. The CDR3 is CASREVGESTDTQYF. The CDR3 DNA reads TGCGCCAGCAGGGAGGTGGGAGAGTCCACAGATACGCAGTATTTT. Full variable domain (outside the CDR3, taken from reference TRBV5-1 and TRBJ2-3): KAGVTQTPRYLIKTRGQQVTLSCSPISGHRSVSWYQQTPGQGLQFLFEYFSETQRNKGNFPGRFSGRQFSNSRSEMNVSTLELGDSALYLCASREVGESTDTQYFGPGTRLTVL.

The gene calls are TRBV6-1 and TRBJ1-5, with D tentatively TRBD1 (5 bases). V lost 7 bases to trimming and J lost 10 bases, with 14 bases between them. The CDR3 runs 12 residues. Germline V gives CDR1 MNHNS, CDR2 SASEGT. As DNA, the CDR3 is TGTGCCAGCAAGGGGCCCCCATCACCCCAGCATTTT. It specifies CASKGPPSPQHF.

DNA for the CDR3: TGTGCCAGCAGCGGTCGGCAGGGAGGCCAGCCCCAGCATTTT. It specifies CASSGRQGGQPQHF. V usage is TRBV21-1 and J usage is TRBJ1-5. TRBV21-1 is a known pseudogene. The CDR3 loop spans 14 amino acids.

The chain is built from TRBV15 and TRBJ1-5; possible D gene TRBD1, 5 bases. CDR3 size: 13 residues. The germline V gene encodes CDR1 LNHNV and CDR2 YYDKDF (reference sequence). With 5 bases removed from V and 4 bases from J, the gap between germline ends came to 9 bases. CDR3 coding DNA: TGTGCCACCAGCGTCGACAGAAATCAGCCCCAGCATTTT. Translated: CATSVDRNQPQHF.

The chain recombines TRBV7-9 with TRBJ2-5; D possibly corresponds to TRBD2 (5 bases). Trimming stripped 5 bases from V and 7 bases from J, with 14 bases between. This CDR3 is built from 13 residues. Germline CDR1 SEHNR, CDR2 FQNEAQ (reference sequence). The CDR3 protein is CASSGKGAGTQYF. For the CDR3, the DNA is TGTGCCAGCAGCGGTAAAGGCGCGGGGACCCAGTACTTC.

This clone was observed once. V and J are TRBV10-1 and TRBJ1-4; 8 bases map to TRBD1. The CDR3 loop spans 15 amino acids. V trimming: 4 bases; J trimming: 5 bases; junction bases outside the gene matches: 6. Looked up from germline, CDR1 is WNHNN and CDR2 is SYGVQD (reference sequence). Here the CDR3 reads CASSGRGTGNEKLFF. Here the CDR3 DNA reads TGCGCCAGCAGTGGTCGAGGGACAGGCAATGAAAAACTGTTTTTT.

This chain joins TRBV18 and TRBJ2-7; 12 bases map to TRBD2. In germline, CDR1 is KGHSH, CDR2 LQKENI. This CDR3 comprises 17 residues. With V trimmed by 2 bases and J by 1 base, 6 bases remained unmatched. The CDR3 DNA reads TGTGCCAGCTCACCATCTAGCGGGAGGGAAAATTCCTACGAGCAGTACTTC. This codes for CASSPSSGRENSYEQYF. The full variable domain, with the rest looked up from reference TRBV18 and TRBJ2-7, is NAGVMQNPRHLVRRRGQEARLRCSPMKGHSHVYWYRQLPEEGLKFMVYLQKENIIDESGMPKERFSAEFPKEGPSILRIQQVVRGDSAAYFCASSPSSGRENSYEQYFGPGTRLTVT.

CDR3 sequence reads: CASSISSGRDNEQFF. DNA for the CDR3: TGTGCCAGCAGTATATCTAGCGGGAGGGACAATGAGCAGTTCTTC. The chain combines TRBV25-1 with TRBJ2-1; 12 positions agree with TRBD2. Looked up from germline, CDR1 is MGHDK and CDR2 is SYGVNS. Trimming removed 5 bases from V and 5 bases from J; junction bases left unmatched: 4. The length of the CDR3 is 15 residues.

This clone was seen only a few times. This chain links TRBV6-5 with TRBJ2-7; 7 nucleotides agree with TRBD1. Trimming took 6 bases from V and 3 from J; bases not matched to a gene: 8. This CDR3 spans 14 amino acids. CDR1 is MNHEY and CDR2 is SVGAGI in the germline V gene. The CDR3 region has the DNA TGTGCCAGCAGGCTACAGGGGATGGGCTACGAGCAGTACTTC. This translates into CASRLQGMGYEQYF.

The DNA for the CDR3 is TGTGCCAGCAGCTTTTCGGGGGACACTGAAGCTTTCTTT. This sequence encodes CASSFSGDTEAFF. The chain uses TRBV11-2 and TRBJ1-1; weak D call: TRBD1 (5 bases). Germline CDR1 and CDR2: SGHAT and FQNNGV. This CDR3 has 13 amino acids. Trimming stripped 3 bases from V and 3 bases from J, with 8 bases between.

The CDR3 loop reads CASSSLAGGYNEQFF. CDR3 DNA sequence: TGTGCCAGCAGTTCGTTAGCGGGAGGCTACAATGAGCAGTTCTTC. The chain carries TRBV27 and TRBJ2-1; 10 nucleotides line up with TRBD2. Germline V lookup: CDR1 MNHEY, CDR2 SMNVEV (reference sequence). This CDR3 contains 15 residues. Germline trimming cut 4 bases from V and 3 bases from J; bases unmatched to any gene: 3.

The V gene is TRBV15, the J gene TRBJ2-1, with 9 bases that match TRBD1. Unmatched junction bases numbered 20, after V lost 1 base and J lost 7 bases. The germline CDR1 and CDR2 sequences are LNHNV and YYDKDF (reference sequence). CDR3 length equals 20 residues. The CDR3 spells CATSRGRGQGRARGRNEQFF. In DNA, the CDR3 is TGTGCCACCAGCAGAGGTCGGGGACAGGGCCGGGCCCGGGGACGGAATGAGCAGTTCTTC.

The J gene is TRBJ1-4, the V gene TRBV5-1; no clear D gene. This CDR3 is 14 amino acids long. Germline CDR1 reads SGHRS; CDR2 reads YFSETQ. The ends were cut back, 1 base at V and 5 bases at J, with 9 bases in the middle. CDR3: CASSLSDTNEKLFF. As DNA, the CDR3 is TGCGCCAGCAGCTTGTCCGACACGAATGAAAAACTGTTTTTT.

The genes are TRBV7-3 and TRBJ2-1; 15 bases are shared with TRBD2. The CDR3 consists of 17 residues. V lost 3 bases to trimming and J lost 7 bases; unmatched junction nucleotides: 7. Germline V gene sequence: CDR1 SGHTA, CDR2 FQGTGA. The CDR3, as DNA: TGTGCCAGCAGCTTCTTGGGTGGGACTAGCGGGAGGAATGAGCAGTTCTTC. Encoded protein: CASSFLGGTSGRNEQFF.

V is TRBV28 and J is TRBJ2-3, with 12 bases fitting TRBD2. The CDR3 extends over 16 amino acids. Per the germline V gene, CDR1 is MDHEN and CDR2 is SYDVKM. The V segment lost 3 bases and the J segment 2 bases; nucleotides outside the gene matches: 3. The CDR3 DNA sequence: TGTGCCAGCAGTTTGGGACTAGCGGGTCCCACAGATACGCAGTATTTT. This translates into CASSLGLAGPTDTQYF.

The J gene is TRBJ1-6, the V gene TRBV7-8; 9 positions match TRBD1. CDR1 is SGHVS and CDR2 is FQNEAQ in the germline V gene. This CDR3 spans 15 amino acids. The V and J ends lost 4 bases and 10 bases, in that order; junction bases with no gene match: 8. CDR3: CASSSQDRGGSPLHF. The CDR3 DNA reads TGTGCCAGCAGCTCGCAAGACAGGGGGGGCTCACCCCTCCACTTT.

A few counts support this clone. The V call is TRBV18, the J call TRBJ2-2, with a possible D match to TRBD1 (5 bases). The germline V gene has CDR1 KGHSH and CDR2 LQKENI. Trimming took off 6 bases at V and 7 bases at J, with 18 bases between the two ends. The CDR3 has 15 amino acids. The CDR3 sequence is CASSWTSPGGGELFF. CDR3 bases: TGTGCCAGCTCCTGGACATCCCCCGGTGGCGGGGAGCTGTTTTTT. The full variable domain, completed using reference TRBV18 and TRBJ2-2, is NAGVMQNPRHLVRRRGQEARLRCSPMKGHSHVYWYRQLPEEGLKFMVYLQKENIIDESGMPKERFSAEFPKEGPSILRIQQVVRGDSAAYFCASSWTSPGGGELFFGEGSRLTVL.

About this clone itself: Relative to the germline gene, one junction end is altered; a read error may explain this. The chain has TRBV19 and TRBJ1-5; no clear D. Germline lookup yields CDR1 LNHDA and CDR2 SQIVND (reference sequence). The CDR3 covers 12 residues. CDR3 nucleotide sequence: TGTGCCAGTAACACAATCAATGAGCCCCAGCATTTT. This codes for CASNTINEPQHF.

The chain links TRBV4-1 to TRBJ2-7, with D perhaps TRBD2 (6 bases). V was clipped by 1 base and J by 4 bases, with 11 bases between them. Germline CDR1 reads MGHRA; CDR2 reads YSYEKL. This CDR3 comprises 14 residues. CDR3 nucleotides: TGCGCCAGCAGCCAAGGGCGGGGATCATACGAGCAGTACTTC. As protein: CASSQGRGSYEQYF.

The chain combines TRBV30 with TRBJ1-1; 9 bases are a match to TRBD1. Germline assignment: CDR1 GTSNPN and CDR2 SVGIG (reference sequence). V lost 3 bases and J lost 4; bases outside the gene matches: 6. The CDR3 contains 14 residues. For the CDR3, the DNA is TGTGCCTGGAGGGGACAGGGATCGACCACTGAAGCTTTCTTT. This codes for CAWRGQGSTTEAFF. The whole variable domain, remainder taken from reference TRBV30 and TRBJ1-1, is SQTIHQWPATLVQPVGSPLSLECTVEGTSNPNLYWYRQAAGRGLQLLFYSVGIGQISSEVPQNLSASRPQDRQFILSSKKLLLSDSGFYLCAWRGQGSTTEAFFGQGTRLTVV.

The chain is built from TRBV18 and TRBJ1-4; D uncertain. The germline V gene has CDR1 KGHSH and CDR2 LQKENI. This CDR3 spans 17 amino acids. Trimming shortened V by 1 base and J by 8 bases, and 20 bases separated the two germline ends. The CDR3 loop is CASSPLEDTRTFEKLFF. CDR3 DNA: TGTGCCAGCTCACCACTTGAGGATACGAGGACTTTCGAAAAACTGTTTTTT.